This T cell receptor beta chain was sequenced in a study of tumor and adjacent non-tumor tissue in lung cancer. Whole-study results and caveats: Normal lung showed higher cumulative top 100 clone frequency than tumor. Compared with tumor, normal lung showed significantly lower TCR diversity. Higher tumor TCR diversity was associated with shorter survival.

CDR1 is DFQATT and CDR2 is SNEGSKA in the germline V gene (reference sequence). The junction had 7 bases not matched to a gene; V was cut back by 7 bases and J by 2 bases. The CDR3 covers 13 residues. A modified ARM-PCR protocol with three rounds of nested PCR amplified TCRbeta. TCRdb passed the multiplex PCR reads through MiXCR, listing each CDR3 protein once. Of some 120,000 distinct CDR3 sequences in the sample, about 66% were seen once. This clonotype appeared many times. Its antigen is as yet unknown. The template was RNA from unsorted bulk tissue. Between August and November 2014, newly diagnosed, chemotherapy-naive lung cancer patients underwent thoracic surgery in China.

The sequence came from a man younger than 40 with non-small cell lung cancer. The rearrangement links TRBV20-1 to TRBJ1-1; 7 nucleotides agree with TRBD1. Material for sequencing was lung tumor tissue. The CDR3 protein is CSVIRGGNTEAFF. As DNA, the CDR3 is TGCAGTGTTATCAGGGGGGGAAACACTGAAGCTTTCTTT.